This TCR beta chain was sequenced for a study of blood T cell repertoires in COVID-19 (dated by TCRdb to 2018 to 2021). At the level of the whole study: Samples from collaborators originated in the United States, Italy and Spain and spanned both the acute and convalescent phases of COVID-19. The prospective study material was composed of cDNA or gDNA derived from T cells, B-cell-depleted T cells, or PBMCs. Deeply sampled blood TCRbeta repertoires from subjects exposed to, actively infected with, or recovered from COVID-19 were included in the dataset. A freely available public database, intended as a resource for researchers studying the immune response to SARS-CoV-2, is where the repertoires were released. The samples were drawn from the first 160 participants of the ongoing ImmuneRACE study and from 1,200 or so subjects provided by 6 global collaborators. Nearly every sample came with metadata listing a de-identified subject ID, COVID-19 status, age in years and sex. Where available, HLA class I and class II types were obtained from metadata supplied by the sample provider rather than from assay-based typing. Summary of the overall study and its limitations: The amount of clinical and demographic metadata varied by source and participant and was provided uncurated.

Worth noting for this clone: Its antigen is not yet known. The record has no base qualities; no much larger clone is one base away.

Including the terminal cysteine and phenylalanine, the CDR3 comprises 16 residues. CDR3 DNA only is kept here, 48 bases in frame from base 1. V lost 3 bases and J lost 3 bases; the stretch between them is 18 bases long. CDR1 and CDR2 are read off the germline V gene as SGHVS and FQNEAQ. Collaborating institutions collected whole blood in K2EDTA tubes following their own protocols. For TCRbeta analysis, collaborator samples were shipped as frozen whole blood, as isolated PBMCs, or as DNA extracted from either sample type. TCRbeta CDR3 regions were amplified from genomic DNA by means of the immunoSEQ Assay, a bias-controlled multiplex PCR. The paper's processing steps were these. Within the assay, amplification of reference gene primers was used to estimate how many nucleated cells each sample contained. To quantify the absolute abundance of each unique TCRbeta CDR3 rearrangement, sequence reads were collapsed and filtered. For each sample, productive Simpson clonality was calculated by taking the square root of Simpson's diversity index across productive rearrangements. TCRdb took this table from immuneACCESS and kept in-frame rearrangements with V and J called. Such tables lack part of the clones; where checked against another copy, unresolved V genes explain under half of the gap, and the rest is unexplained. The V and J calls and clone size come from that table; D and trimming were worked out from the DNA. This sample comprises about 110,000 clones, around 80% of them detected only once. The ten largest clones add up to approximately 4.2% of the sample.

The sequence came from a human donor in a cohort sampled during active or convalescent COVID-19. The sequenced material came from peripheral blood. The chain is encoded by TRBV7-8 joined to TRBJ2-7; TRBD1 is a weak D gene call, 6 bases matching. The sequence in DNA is TGTGCCAGCAGCTTGCAACCGGGACAAGAGTACTACGAGCAGTACTTC. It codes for CASSLQPGQEYYEQYF.